This passage covers 14 T cell receptor beta chains from one sample sequenced in a study of identifying expanded T cells in peripheral blood (dated by TCRdb to 2018 to 2020). Library method: the immunoSEQ multiplex PCR assay. TCRdb carries this immuneACCESS record with in-frame sequences only. Its versions omit some clonotypes, under half of them owing to an unresolved V gene in the studies checked, with the rest unexplained. This sample lists about 58,000 clones; about 80% were detected once. The top ten hold about 15% of the sample. The sequencing sample was made of blood. These receptor sequences come from a person aged 18 to 75 in good health.

The rearrangement links TRBV9 to TRBJ1-2, with 10 bases fitting TRBD1. Germline CDR1 is SGDLS and CDR2 is YYNGEE. V lost 4 bases, J lost 11 bases, and 17 bases stayed unmatched. The CDR3 contains 16 residues. CDR3 region: CASSPAGTGARLRYTF. CDR3 DNA: TGTGCCAGCAGCCCAGCCGGGACAGGGGCGAGATTGAGGTACACCTTC.

This clone was counted once. The genes are TRBV28 and TRBJ1-3; D is possibly TRBD1 (6 bases). The CDR3 has 15 residues. V was trimmed by 2 bases and J by 4 bases, leaving 12 bases between them. The V gene's germline CDR1 is MDHEN and CDR2 SYDVKM. The CDR3 spells CASSLGGNLGNTIYF. The DNA for the CDR3 is TGTGCCAGCAGTTTAGGGGGCAACCTCGGAAACACCATATATTTT.

The rearrangement uses TRBV4-1 and TRBJ1-3; D is possibly TRBD1 (6 bases). Trimming cost V 0 bases and J 0 bases, with 21 bases left between them. Germline CDR1 reads MGHRA; CDR2 reads YSYEKL. The CDR3 loop spans 20 amino acids. The CDR3 protein is CASSQDADHGTPFSGNTIYF. CDR3 bases: TGCGCCAGCAGCCAAGATGCGGACCATGGGACACCTTTCTCTGGAAACACCATATATTTT.

V gene TRBV7-6 combines with J gene TRBJ2-1; 10 bases map to TRBD1. The germline gives CDR1 SGHVS, CDR2 FNYEAQ. The CDR3 has 16 amino acids. V was pared by 1 base and J by 12 bases, with 12 bases of the junction left unmatched. CDR3 protein: CASSLGSLDRGRGQFF. The CDR3 bases are TGTGCCAGCAGCTTAGGTTCCCTGGACAGGGGGAGGGGGCAGTTCTTC.

The CDR3 DNA reads TGTGCCAGTAGTACTTCGACAGACCTCGTTTTGGGGCCCCAGCATTTT. Its translation: CASSTSTDLVLGPQHF. The chain carries TRBV19 and TRBJ1-5, with a weak D call TRBD1 (5 bases). Trimming took 4 bases from V and 9 from J, leaving 22 bases between them. There are 16 residues in the CDR3. Germline lookup yields CDR1 LNHDA and CDR2 SQIVND (reference sequence).

This clone showed up just a few times. V usage is TRBV25-1 and J usage is TRBJ2-6; no clear D. CDR1 and CDR2 from the germline V gene are MGHDK and SYGVNS. This CDR3 is built from 13 residues. The ends were cut back, 8 bases at V and 2 bases at J, with 7 bases in the middle. The CDR3 DNA sequence: TGTGCCAGCTTGTCTCCTGGGGCCAACGTCCTGACTTTC. Amino acids: CASLSPGANVLTF.

The chain joins TRBV5-1 to TRBJ1-1, with TRBD1 identical over 8 bases. V lost 0 bases and J lost 0; bases outside the gene matches: 13. This CDR3 spans 19 amino acids. From germline, CDR1 is SGHRS and CDR2 YFSETQ. CDR3 sequence (DNA): TGCGCCAGCAGCTTGGGGGGGACAGGCCGAACTCTAATGAACACTGAAGCTTTCTTT. Its translation is CASSLGGTGRTLMNTEAFF.

The chain carries TRBV4-1 and TRBJ2-3; D is uncertain. CDR3 length: 16 amino acids. Germline V CDR1 and CDR2: MGHRA, YSYEKL. Between the trimmed V and J ends, which lost 5 bases and 0 bases, there was a span of 15 bases. DNA for the CDR3: TGCGCCAGCAGCTTCACCCCGGAAGGGAGCACAGATACGCAGTATTTT. It specifies CASSFTPEGSTDTQYF.

The V and J genes are TRBV7-9 and TRBJ2-1, with 7 bases aligning to TRBD2. The germline V gene encodes CDR1 SEHNR and CDR2 FQNEAQ (reference sequence). The ends lost 4 bases at V and 6 bases at J; junction bases unmatched: 12. CDR3 length equals 16 residues. CDR3 region: CASSSDGGGEGNEQFF. The CDR3 DNA reads as TGTGCCAGCAGCTCGGACGGGGGTGGGGAGGGCAATGAGCAGTTCTTC.

This clone was picked up a small number of times. The rearrangement links TRBV7-9 to TRBJ1-5; possible D gene TRBD1, 6 bases. Germline CDR1 is SEHNR and CDR2 is FQNEAQ (reference sequence). The CDR3 runs to 14 residues. V was shortened by 4 bases and J by 4 bases, with 11 bases between the two germline ends. The CDR3 sequence is CASSSTQGNQPQHF. The CDR3 region has the DNA TGTGCCAGCAGCTCGACTCAGGGGAATCAGCCCCAGCATTTT.

J is TRBJ2-2 and V is TRBV7-2; D gene unclear. The V gene's germline CDR1 is SGHTA and CDR2 FQGNSA. V was shortened by 1 base and J by 1 base, with 13 bases between the two germline ends. This CDR3 region has 17 residues. The CDR3 is CASSLEAAVLNTGELFF. CDR3 sequence (DNA): TGTGCCAGCAGCTTAGAGGCGGCAGTTTTGAACACCGGGGAGCTGTTTTTT.

The V call is TRBV25-1, the J call TRBJ1-2, with 12 bases identical to TRBD1. The trim removed 1 base at V and 6 bases at J, leaving 6 bases unmatched. The CDR3 is 16 amino acids. Germline assignment: CDR1 MGHDK and CDR2 SYGVNS. The CDR3 region has the DNA TGTGCCAGCAGTGAATTCGGGGACAGGGGGCCGGATGGCTACACCTTC. This gives the protein CASSEFGDRGPDGYTF.

This chain connects TRBV2 to TRBJ2-5; maybe TRBD2 (5 bases). Per germline, CDR1 SNHLY and CDR2 FYNNEI. The CDR3 runs 12 residues. Deletions cut 5 bases from V and 3 bases from J, with 7 bases between. The CDR3 nucleotides are TGTGCCAGCAGTCTCGGGAAAGAGACCCAGTACTTC. Its translation: CASSLGKETQYF.

There are a few counts of this clone. The CDR3 DNA reads TGTGCCAGCAGCAACTCCCGAGAGCTAGCGGCGAACTATGGCTACACCTTC. This codes for CASSNSRELAANYGYTF. V gene TRBV9 combines with J gene TRBJ1-2; D remains unclear. The ends were cut back, 4 bases at V and 2 bases at J, with 21 bases in the middle. Germline V lookup: CDR1 SGDLS, CDR2 YYNGEE. The CDR3 consists of 17 residues.